The present T cell receptor beta chain was sequenced within a study of T cell responses to AZD1222 COVID-19 vaccine. Broader study findings: Sampling captured repertoires only after the peak T cell response.

CDR3 size: 13 residues. Germline CDR1 and CDR2: LNHDA and SQIVND (reference sequence). Unmatched junction bases numbered 6, after V lost 7 bases and J lost 5 bases. The method was immunoSEQ multiplex PCR; TCRdb's version includes in-frame clones alone and lacks a portion of them. Of about 73,000 clones in the sample, 80% to 90% were seen once. Regarding this clone: No antigen is known for it.

This rearrangement joins TRBV19 to TRBJ1-2, with 8 bases identical to TRBD1. The starting material was peripheral blood, obtained 28 days after the second AZD1222 dose. This receptor was taken from an adult who received the AZD1222 COVID-19 vaccine. This CDR3 is CASKDRAAYGYTF. As DNA, the CDR3 is TGTGCCAGTAAGGACAGGGCGGCGTATGGCTACACCTTC.